The 14 T cell receptor beta chains below were found in one sample sequenced in a study of blood T cell repertoires in COVID-19. Here immunoSEQ multiplex PCR was the method, and the copy in TCRdb shows in-frame clones only, minus some. The sample holds under 150,000 clones; 60% to 80% are singletons and the top ten take just under 3%. Sample: PBMCs or T cells enriched from blood (not recorded which). The receptors derive from a woman between 45 and 65 years old who had recovered from COVID-19.

This clone has more than one count but fewer than ten. The gene calls are TRBV7-9 and TRBJ2-7; perhaps TRBD2 as D (5 bases). Germline CDR1 reads SEHNR; CDR2 reads FQNEAQ (reference sequence). This CDR3 has 15 amino acids. Trimming shortened V by 5 bases and J by 6 bases, and 20 bases separated the two germline ends. The CDR3 region is CASSPPRGALVEQYF. The CDR3 region has the DNA TGTGCCAGCAGCCCCCCTCGGGGAGCGCTGGTCGAGCAGTACTTC.

The chain recombines TRBV5-4 with TRBJ1-2, with 7 bases that match TRBD1. Looked up from germline, CDR1 is SGHNT and CDR2 is YYREEE (reference sequence). Germline trimming cut 0 bases from V and 1 base from J; bases unmatched to any gene: 9. The CDR3 length is 17 residues. CDR3 amino acids: CASSLARGGQLNYGYTF. The CDR3 DNA reads as TGTGCCAGCAGCTTGGCCCGTGGGGGACAGCTTAACTATGGCTACACCTTC.

Only one count was recorded for this clone. This chain uses TRBV14 with TRBJ1-1, with 8 bases lining up with TRBD1. Germline CDR1 SGHDN, CDR2 FVKESK. With V trimmed by 3 bases and J by 0 bases, 3 bases remained unmatched. The CDR3 extends over 15 amino acids. CDR3 loop: CASSHLTGVNTEAFF. The CDR3 DNA follows: TGTGCCAGCAGCCATCTGACAGGGGTGAACACTGAAGCTTTCTTT.

The genes are TRBV10-1 and TRBJ2-4, with 7 bases fitting TRBD2. V lost 7 bases, J lost 0 bases, and 12 bases stayed unmatched. The CDR3 runs to 17 residues. Germline CDR1 reads WNHNN; CDR2 reads SYGVQD (reference sequence). The CDR3 is CASNLAANLLAKNIQYF. In nucleotides, the CDR3 is TGCGCCAGCAACCTAGCGGCCAACCTCCTAGCCAAAAACATTCAGTACTTC.

This chain links TRBV7-8 with TRBJ1-1, with D possibly matching TRBD1 (5 bases). The length of the CDR3 is 13 residues. The germline V gene has CDR1 SGHVS and CDR2 FQNEAQ. Trimming removed 5 bases from V and 1 base from J, with 8 bases in between. This chain's CDR3 is CASSLGQNTEAFF. The CDR3 coding sequence is TGTGCCAGCAGCCTAGGACAGAACACTGAAGCTTTCTTT. The variable domain in full, completed from reference TRBV7-8 and TRBJ1-1, reads GAGVSQSPRYKVAKRGQDVALRCDPISGHVSLFWYQQALGQGPEFLTYFQNEAQLDKSGLPSDRFFAERPEGSVSTLKIQRTQQEDSAVYLCASSLGQNTEAFFGQGTRLTVV.

This clone was seen a few times. The V gene is TRBV7-9, the J gene TRBJ2-6, with 8 bases lining up with TRBD1. V was clipped by 7 bases and J by 0 bases; unmatched bases: 11. The CDR3 runs 18 residues. Per germline, CDR1 SEHNR and CDR2 FQNEAQ (reference sequence). CDR3 loop: CASNLGDRPYSGANVLTF. The DNA of the CDR3 is TGTGCCAGCAACCTGGGGGACAGGCCTTACTCTGGGGCCAACGTCCTGACTTTC.

This clone appeared a few times. The chain joins TRBV9 to TRBJ1-4; 10 bases are a match to TRBD1. Germline values: CDR1 SGDLS, CDR2 YYNGEE. The CDR3 covers 16 residues. Germline trimming cut 4 bases from V and 8 bases from J; bases unmatched to any gene: 11. The DNA for the CDR3 is TGTGCCAGCAGCCGCGATTCGGGACAGGGGCGGGAAAAACTGTTTTTT. Its translation is CASSRDSGQGREKLFF. Complete variable domain (other parts from reference TRBV9 and TRBJ1-4): DSGVTQTPKHLITATGQRVTLRCSPRSGDLSVYWYQQSLDQGLQFLIQYYNGEERAKGNILERFSAQQFPDLHSELNLSSLELGDSALYFCASSRDSGQGREKLFFGSGTQLSVL.

The V gene is TRBV2, the J gene TRBJ2-7; 8 nucleotides align to TRBD2. V was clipped by 4 bases and J by 2 bases; unmatched bases: 1. The CDR3 covers 13 residues. From germline, CDR1 is SNHLY and CDR2 FYNNEI. The CDR3 loop reads CASSAGLAYEQYF. Written as DNA, the CDR3 is TGTGCCAGCAGTGCGGGACTAGCCTACGAGCAGTACTTC.

This clone was counted only a few times. The chain couples TRBV4-1 to TRBJ2-6; 9 bases align to TRBD2. Looked up from germline, CDR1 is MGHRA and CDR2 is YSYEKL. J lost 0 bases, V lost 4 bases, and 1 base had no gene match. The CDR3 sequence is 16 residues long. The CDR3 sequence: CASSLAGASGANVLTF. The CDR3 DNA reads as TGCGCCAGCAGCCTAGCGGGGGCCTCTGGGGCCAACGTCCTGACTTTC.

The V gene is TRBV7-9, the J gene TRBJ2-2, with 8 bases aligning to TRBD2. Germline CDR1 and CDR2: SEHNR and FQNEAQ (reference sequence). This CDR3 spans 16 amino acids. Unmatched junction bases numbered 7, after V lost 3 bases and J lost 4 bases. This CDR3 reads CASSFDSGGLTGELFF. Written as DNA, the CDR3 is TGTGCCAGCAGCTTCGACTCGGGGGGGCTCACCGGGGAGCTGTTTTTT.

The chain couples TRBV29-1 to TRBJ2-1, with 9 bases fitting TRBD2. Germline assignment: CDR1 SQVTM and CDR2 ANQGSEA. Trimming removed 3 bases from V and 13 bases from J; junction bases left unmatched: 4. The CDR3 loop spans 11 amino acids. The CDR3 spells CSVEAGGPQFF. As DNA, the CDR3 is TGCAGCGTTGAGGCGGGAGGGCCCCAGTTCTTC.

V usage is TRBV7-9 and J usage is TRBJ2-1; 8 nucleotides line up with TRBD1. The V gene end was trimmed by 5 bases and the J gene end by 8 bases; junction bases not matched to a gene: 5. CDR3 length: 13 amino acids. Germline V gene lookup returns CDR1 SEHNR and CDR2 FQNEAQ (reference sequence). The CDR3 DNA reads TGTGCCAGCAGCGCCAGGGGGCGCCATGAGCAGTTCTTC. This gives the protein CASSARGRHEQFF.

The DNA for the CDR3 is TGCGCCAGCAGCTCGCATACCAGCTCCTACAATGAGCAGTTCTTC. It translates to CASSSHTSSYNEQFF. This chain connects TRBV5-1 to TRBJ2-1; D gene unclear. The V end lost 3 bases, the J end lost 0 bases, and 10 bases lay between the germline ends. Looked up from germline, CDR1 is SGHRS and CDR2 is YFSETQ. The CDR3 spans 15 residues.

This clone came up once. This chain uses TRBV4-1 with TRBJ1-1; a possible D gene is TRBD1 (6 bases). This CDR3 contains 14 residues. Per germline, CDR1 MGHRA and CDR2 YSYEKL. V was trimmed by 4 bases and J by 4 bases, leaving 13 bases between them. CDR3 sequence: CASSPLAGVTEAFF. The CDR3 region has the DNA TGCGCCAGCAGCCCCTTAGCAGGGGTCACTGAAGCTTTCTTT.